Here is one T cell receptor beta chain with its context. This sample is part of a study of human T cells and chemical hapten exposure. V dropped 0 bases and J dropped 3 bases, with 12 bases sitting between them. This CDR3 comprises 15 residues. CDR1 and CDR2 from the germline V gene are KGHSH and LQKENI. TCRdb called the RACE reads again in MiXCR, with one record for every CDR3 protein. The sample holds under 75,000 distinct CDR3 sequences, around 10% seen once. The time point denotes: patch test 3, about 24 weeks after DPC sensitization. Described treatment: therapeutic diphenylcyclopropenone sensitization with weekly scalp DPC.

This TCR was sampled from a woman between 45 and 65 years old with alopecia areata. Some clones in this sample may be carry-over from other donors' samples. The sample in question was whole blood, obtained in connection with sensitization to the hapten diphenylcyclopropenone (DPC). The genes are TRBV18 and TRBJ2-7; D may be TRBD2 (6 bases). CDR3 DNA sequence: TGTGCCAGCTCACCACCGACGGGAGCAGTCTACGAGCAGTACTTC. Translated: CASSPPTGAVYEQYF.